This T cell receptor (beta chain) originates from a study of T cells in women clearing cervical HPV infection (dated by TCRdb to 2016 to 2019). For the study in its entirety: The cases were 25 women with histologically confirmed HPV16-related CIN3 or worse, and 2 of these cases were invasive cancers. HLA typing was available for only a few women, so HLA type could not be excluded as a confounder. Cases and controls were matched on year of sample collection and on age within five years. Quality controls consisted of five blinded duplicates per group, for a total of around 60 samples made up of 50 or so participants and about 10 replicates. Cases had a median age of about 35 years and controls had a median age of 38, with no significant differences in baseline characteristics. Blood from cases was collected at the visit at which the lesion was first identified, whereas blood from controls was collected once infection was no longer detected. The controls were 25 or so women whose single incident HPV16 infection cleared within 12 months with no development of precancer or cancer. This exploratory proof-of-principle case-control study, nested within the Guanacaste HPV Natural History Study in Costa Rica, compared TCR repertoires among women with different cervical HPV16 outcomes. For cases, the median interval between lesion detection and blood sampling was more than 130 days, with an interquartile range of roughly 85 to 200 days. In the parent cohort, some 11,000 women aged 18 or older were enrolled in Guanacaste, Costa Rica, during 1993 to 1994 and then followed for around seven years.

Spanning cysteine to phenylalanine, the CDR3 consists of 15 amino acids. Part of the CDR3 DNA is given, 36 bases translated from base 1. V is cut by 4 bases and J by 4 bases, and the space between the germline ends is 16 bases. The germline V gene yields SGHVS for CDR1 and FQNEAQ for CDR2. The immunoSEQ assay used multiplex PCR to amplify TCR beta CDR3 regions from an average of approximately 1,200 ng of genomic DNA per sample. The assay corrected primer bias using a complete synthetic TCR repertoire to establish an amplification baseline. Amplicons were sequenced on the Illumina platform. Per the original workflow: Error correction of the sequences involved clustering with frequency ratios plus a modified nearest-neighbor algorithm, after which the sequences were analyzed in the immunoSEQ Analyzer using IMGT gene definitions. TCR richness and evenness were averaged over 20 rarefaction repeats at each rarefaction depth, excluding samples with fewer sequences than the depth. V, D and J gene relative abundances were compared between groups with Wilcoxon rank sum tests, applying FDR correction. In the blinded duplicates, the intraclass correlation was around 96% for TCR richness and averaged about 80% across around 66 gene segments. This is the immuneACCESS table as TCRdb keeps it, with only in-frame sequences that have V and J called. A part of the clones is gone; compared with another copy, unresolved V genes explain less than half, and the rest is unexplained. V, J and clone size are taken as reported in that table, and D and trimming were inferred from the DNA itself. The sample table includes about 31,000 clones. Together, the top ten hold about 4.5% of the sample.

Study-wide findings and limitations: The cross-sectional design could not show whether associations preceded infection or resulted from it; effector/memory subsets and HPV-specific T cells were not isolated. Random forest classifiers combining richness and V gene abundances distinguished cases from controls with an estimated AUC of 0.83. T-cell numbers per sample were unknown, so richness differences could reflect varying T-cell content rather than repertoire biology. Cases had lower TRBV6-7 relative abundance than controls (approximately 0.11% versus 0.16%; Bonferroni P = 0.0008). Significantly higher TCR repertoire richness was observed in CIN3+ cases than in controls across sequencing depths, whereas no difference in evenness was found.

About this clone itself: No cognate antigen has been identified for it. The read comes to an end 3 residues before the CDR3 does, leaving the germline J gene to fill in the end.

Every participant had a single incident cervical HPV16 infection, and women with prevalent HPV16 infections were excluded. Cervical HPV DNA was detected with MY09/MY11 PCR, and genotyping was done with dot-blot hybridization. Approximately 15 mL of heparinized blood were centrifuged, and the buffy coat was aliquoted, frozen at -30°C, then stored at -80°C. Genomic DNA was extracted from buffy coat specimens using QIAGEN kits. This clonotype was sampled from a woman aged 18 to 75 with a cervical HPV16 infection that either progressed to CIN3+ or cleared (not recorded which). The sequenced material came from blood buffy coat. This chain joins TRBV7-8 to TRBJ1-1; the best D guess is TRBD1, with 5 bases matching. For the CDR3, the sequence is CASSSVMGGGTEAFF. The sequenced part of the CDR3 DNA is TGTGCCAGCAGCTCCGTAATGGGGGGTGGCACTGAA.